This is a list of T cell receptor beta chains from one sample in a study of blood T cell repertoires in COVID-19. This table comes from immunoSEQ multiplex PCR, and its TCRdb copy is limited to in-frame clones, with some not included. Here the sample spans about 160,000 clones, approximately 85% being singletons. Specimen: peripheral blood. The receptor set was obtained from a man in his sixties who had recovered from COVID-19. CDR3s leave out the opening cysteine and the closing phenylalanine or tryptophan. D genes are given only for firm matches.

V | D | CDR3
TRBV7-9 | . | ASSVRPGAAGELF
TRBV29-1 | TRBD2 | SVDWASGATDTQY
TRBV7-2 | . | ASSSFVNTEAF
TRBV5-4 | . | ASSFYSVGAQGYT
TRBV30 | . | AWTPDRDSNQPQH
TRBV10-3 | . | AISADKPSTDTQY
TRBV11-3 | . | ASSLDASSHEKLF
TRBV10-3 | TRBD1 | AISESKGGDGNQPQH
TRBV9 | . | ASSPQTPTTDTQY
TRBV19 | . | ASSIKRQGRMNTEAF
TRBV7-8 | . | ASSLEGLGNQPQH
TRBV6-5 | TRBD2 | ATRTSGDEQF
TRBV7-2 | . | ASSPREDAAQY
TRBV27 | . | ATKSPGGGYT
TRBV3-1/TRBV3-2 | TRBD1 | ASSQILPGTGKNTEAF
TRBV7-2 | . | ASSFLVGLGDEQF
TRBV10-3 | TRBD1 | AISESAQGAGGYT
TRBV5-1 | . | ASSLWAGEAF
TRBV30 | TRBD1 | AWSPDPSGGTEAF
TRBV18 | TRBD1 | ASSQTGDTEAF
TRBV20-1 | . | SARLDNEQF
TRBV5-1 | . | ASSLTANYGYT
TRBV29-1 | TRBD1 | SVAPGQREAF
TRBV2 | TRBD2 | ASSVRTAGAQGF
TRBV19 | TRBD2 | ASSNERRGVTGELF
TRBV5-1 | . | ASSFQGQAETQY
TRBV7-2 | TRBD1 | ASSLARQGAETQY
TRBV6-6 | . | ASSDSYSYNEQF
TRBV29-1 | . | SVGGQGRTGNIQY
TRBV7-3 | TRBD1 | ASSMGTGDVGEQY
TRBV27 | . | ASSPIVGPPLAKNIQY
TRBV11-1 | TRBD1 | ASSLAGRRGPYNEQF
TRBV28 | . | ASTEAEVYDSPLH
TRBV3-1/TRBV3-2 | TRBD1 | ASSQGQGQWRTEAF
TRBV10-3 | . | AISESQPGSPTNSYEQY
TRBV19 | . | ASSIGSVSYEQY
TRBV4-2 | . | ASSQEQQGADYGYT
TRBV3-1/TRBV3-2 | TRBD1 | ASSEGQGHNSPLH
TRBV6-6 | TRBD1 | ASSRDRGNSPLH
TRBV19 | . | ATRGAKWPGELF
TRBV10-3 | TRBD1 | AISDPQGTVGNEQF
TRBV6-5 | . | ASSYRQLNTGELF
TRBV7-2 | TRBD2 | ASSLDGGGGPDNEQF